The 16 T cell receptor beta chains given below trace back to one sample, sequenced in a study of patients with pleural tuberculosis. MiXCR, run by TCRdb on the reads, gives a single entry per CDR3 protein. The table has just under 30,000 distinct CDR3 sequences, more than 15% seen once. The sequenced sample was peripheral blood. The source is a human donor with pleural tuberculosis.

Worth noting for this clonotype: A read error may explain this, as a much larger clone is one base away. The rearrangement links TRBV9 to TRBJ2-3, with D possibly matching TRBD1 (5 bases). Per the germline V gene, CDR1 is SGDLS and CDR2 is YYNGEE. CDR3 length equals 14 residues. CDR3 DNA: TGTGCCAGCAGCGTAGAGGGTAGCACAGGTACGCAGTATTTT. Its protein product is CASSVEGSTGTQYF.

For this clonotype: A much larger clone sits a single nucleotide away, making a read error possible. The V call is TRBV7-2, the J call TRBJ2-5, with a possible D match to TRBD1 (6 bases). The CDR3 contains 17 residues. Deletions cut 3 bases from V and 0 bases from J, with 17 bases between. From germline, CDR1 is SGHTA and CDR2 FQGNSA. The CDR3 region has the DNA TGTGCCAGCAGCTTGTTTCGGGACATCTGGTACCAAGAGACCCAGTACTTC. It is translated as CASSLFRDIWYQETQYF.

Of note for this clonotype: A junction end diverges from the germline sequence, so it may reflect a read error. The gene calls are TRBV12-3 or TRBV12-4 and TRBJ2-1; D not certain. The CDR3 covers 11 residues. Written as DNA, the CDR3 is TGTGCCAGCACCGCGTTGAGTGAGCTGTTCTTC. Translated: CASTALSELFF.

This clonotype showed up many times. This sequence joins TRBV4-3 and TRBJ1-6; TRBD1 agrees at 7 bases. Germline lookup yields CDR1 LGHNA and CDR2 YSLEER. Trimming took 4 bases from V and 5 from J; bases not matched to a gene: 5. The CDR3 has 15 amino acids. DNA for the CDR3: TGCGCCAGCAGCCCCCGGGACAGAAATAATTCACCCCTCCACTTT. As protein: CASSPRDRNNSPLHF.

In regard to this clonotype: The germline gene is not matched at one end of the junction; a read error may be the cause. The J gene is TRBJ1-2, the V gene TRBV30; 7 nucleotides agree with TRBD1. The CDR3 spans 13 residues. Looked up from germline, CDR1 is GTSNPN and CDR2 is SVGIG (reference sequence). The CDR3 is CAWGFRQGGGYSF. CDR3 coding DNA: TGTGCCTGGGGCTTCAGACAGGGTGGAGGCTACTCCTTC. The full variable domain, completed using reference TRBV30 and TRBJ1-2, is SQTIHQWPATLVQPVGSPLSLECTVEGTSNPNLYWYRQAAGRGLQLLFYSVGIGQISSEVPQNLSASRPQDRQFILSSKKLLLSDSGFYLCAWGFRQGGGYSFGSGTRLTVV.

This clonotype was counted at least ten times. The V call is TRBV20-1, the J call TRBJ2-6, with 8 bases aligning to TRBD2. The CDR3 is made up of 20 amino acids. Germline trimming cut 0 bases from V and 2 bases from J; bases unmatched to any gene: 15. Germline V gene data show CDR1 as DFQATT and CDR2 as SNEGSKA (reference sequence). CDR3 region: CSARDRGGARFGPGANVLTF. The CDR3 nucleotides read TGCAGTGCTAGAGATCGGGGGGGGGCGCGATTCGGGCCTGGGGCCAACGTCCTGACTTTC.

Ten or more counts support this clonotype. This chain uses TRBV2 with TRBJ1-2; D call uncertain. In germline, CDR1 is SNHLY, CDR2 FYNNEI. The CDR3 is 15 amino acids. V lost 1 base and J lost 3, with 12 bases in between. The CDR3 sequence: CASSEGSAAYYGYTF. The DNA for the CDR3 is TGTGCCAGCAGTGAAGGGTCGGCAGCCTACTATGGCTACACCTTC.

This clonotype has a single count. Germline and junction disagree at one end, which may indicate a read error. V gene TRBV6-1 combines with J gene TRBJ2-1; D may be TRBD1 or TRBD2 (5 bases each). The germline V gene encodes CDR1 MNHNS and CDR2 SASEGT. This CDR3 has 13 residues. This chain's CDR3 is CAGRDPGTYEQFF. The CDR3 bases are TGTGCCGGCAGGGACCCGGGTACCTATGAGCAGTTCTTC.

The table lists this clonotype with many counts. This chain joins TRBV6-4 and TRBJ2-1; TRBD1 matches 11 bases. Per germline, CDR1 MRHNA and CDR2 SNTAGT. CDR3 length equals 14 residues. The V gene end was trimmed by 2 bases and the J gene end by 6 bases; junction bases not matched to a gene: 0. CDR3 nucleotide sequence: TGTGCCAGCAGTGACGGGACAGGGGGCAATGAGCAGTTCTTC. Protein product: CASSDGTGGNEQFF.

This clonotype was found many times. The genes are TRBV27 and TRBJ1-1; weak D call: TRBD1 (6 bases). V was cut by 2 bases and J by 0 bases, with 19 bases left in between. Germline CDR1 is MNHEY and CDR2 is SMNVEV (reference sequence). This CDR3 is built from 18 residues. CDR3 loop: CASSLKGGGRGLNTEAFF. In nucleotides, the CDR3 is TGTGCCAGCAGTTTAAAGGGGGGGGGGCGGGGCCTGAACACTGAAGCTTTCTTT.

There are many counts of this clonotype. J is TRBJ1-1 and V is TRBV19, with D unclear. Per germline, CDR1 LNHDA and CDR2 SQIVND (reference sequence). Trimming removed 4 bases from V and 3 bases from J, with 12 bases in between. This CDR3 comprises 14 residues. CDR3 in DNA: TGTGCCAGTAGTAGCCCTTACCCAGACACTGAAGCTTTCTTT. This gives the protein CASSSPYPDTEAFF.

This clonotype is deemed medium-sized. V is TRBV6-1 and J is TRBJ2-1; TRBD2 aligns across 12 bases. This CDR3 has 17 residues. The trim removed 3 bases at V and 6 bases at J, leaving 9 bases unmatched. Germline-derived CDR1 and CDR2 are MNHNS and SASEGT. CDR3 region: CASSDHPTSGRGNEQFF. DNA of the CDR3: TGTGCCAGCAGTGACCACCCGACTAGCGGGAGAGGCAATGAGCAGTTCTTC.

This clonotype showed up just a few times. The chain is built from TRBV5-1 and TRBJ2-4; 12 bases line up with TRBD2. CDR3 length equals 14 residues. Germline V gives CDR1 SGHRS, CDR2 YFSETQ. The J segment lost 8 bases and the V segment lost 3 bases, leaving 3 bases of the junction unmatched. CDR3 sequence (DNA): TGCGCCAGCAGCTGGACTAGCGGGGTCGACATTCAGTACTTC. It codes for CASSWTSGVDIQYF.

About this clonotype: A much bigger clone sits one base away, suggesting this may be a read error. V gene TRBV2 combines with J gene TRBJ2-1; 11 bases agree with TRBD1. CDR3 length: 13 amino acids. Germline V gives CDR1 SNHLY, CDR2 FYNNEI. CDR3 in DNA: TGTGCCAGCGGGACAGGGGGGATTAATGGGCAGTTCTTC. Its translation: CASGTGGINGQFF. The whole variable domain, remainder taken from reference TRBV2 and TRBJ2-1, is EPEVTQTPSHQVTQMGQEVILRCVPISNHLYFYWYRQILGQKVEFLVSFYNNEISEKSEIFDDQFSVERPDGSNFTLKIRSTKLEDSAMYFCASGTGGINGQFFGPGTRLTVL.

This clonotype was seen at least ten times. V and J are TRBV5-4 and TRBJ1-1; D is uncertain. Germline lookup yields CDR1 SGHNT and CDR2 YYREEE (reference sequence). V lost 1 base and J 0 bases, leaving 7 bases between the germline ends. CDR3 size: 14 residues. The CDR3 here is CASSLIQLNTEAFF. The CDR3 DNA sequence: TGTGCCAGCAGCTTGATACAGCTGAACACTGAAGCTTTCTTT.

The genes are TRBV9 and TRBJ2-3, with TRBD2 matching over 14 bases. The length of the CDR3 is 18 residues. Trimming took 3 bases from V and 5 from J; bases not matched to a gene: 11. Looked up from germline, CDR1 is SGDLS and CDR2 is YYNGEE. As DNA, the CDR3 is TGTGCCAGCAGCGATCCCTCCGTAGGACTAGCGGGGGGAGATACGCAGTATTTT. It specifies CASSDPSVGLAGGDTQYF.